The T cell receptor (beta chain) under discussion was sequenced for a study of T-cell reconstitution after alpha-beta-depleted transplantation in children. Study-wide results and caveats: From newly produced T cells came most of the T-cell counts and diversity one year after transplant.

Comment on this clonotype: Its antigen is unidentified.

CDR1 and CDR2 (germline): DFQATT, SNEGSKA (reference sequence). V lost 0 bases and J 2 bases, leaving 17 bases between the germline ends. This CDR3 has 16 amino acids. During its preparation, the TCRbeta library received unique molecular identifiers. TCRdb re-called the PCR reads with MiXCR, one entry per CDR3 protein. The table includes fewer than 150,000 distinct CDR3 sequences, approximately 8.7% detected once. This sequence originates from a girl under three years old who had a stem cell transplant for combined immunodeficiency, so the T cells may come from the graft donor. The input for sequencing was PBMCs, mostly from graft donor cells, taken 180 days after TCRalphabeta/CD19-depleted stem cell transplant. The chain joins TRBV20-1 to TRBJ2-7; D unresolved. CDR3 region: CSARDLEGFRPYEQYF. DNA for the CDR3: TGCAGTGCTAGAGATCTGGAAGGGTTTAGGCCCTACGAGCAGTACTTC.